This is a list of T cell receptor beta chains from one sample in a study of blood T cell repertoires in COVID-19. The assay was immunoSEQ multiplex PCR, and TCRdb's table has in-frame clones only and misses some. The sample has around 380,000 clones; approximately 77% are singletons. Source material: peripheral blood. These receptors originate from a human donor with acute or convalescent COVID-19. The donor label of this sample is uncertain. CDR3s include the opening cysteine and the closing phenylalanine or tryptophan. The size of a clone is reported for some rows only, either as once, few or many, or as a class for expanded clones.

TRBJ2-7	TRBV7-2	-	CASSVSRGLADEQYF
TRBJ2-7	TRBV11-2	-	CASSTNRGHEQYF
TRBJ1-4	TRBV5-1	-	CASSFDGRAGEKLFF
TRBJ1-5	TRBV18	-	CASSPQGSNQPQHF
TRBJ1-5	TRBV15	-	CATSKTGNSNQPQHF
TRBJ2-5	TRBV4-1	few	CASSHPGLAGGRETQYF
TRBJ1-2	TRBV3-1/TRBV3-2	-	CASSRLGAAGYGYTF
TRBJ2-7	TRBV28	-	CASRITGRPSYEQYF
TRBJ1-2	TRBV29-1	-	CSAIWTGNYGYTF
TRBJ1-5	TRBV12-5	-	CASGETGNQPQHF
TRBJ2-1	TRBV9	-	CASSWTSGVGEQFF
TRBJ1-1	TRBV28	-	CASSLTPTQGAKRMAFF
TRBJ2-7	TRBV19	-	CASSNRQGVAEQYF
TRBJ2-3	TRBV30	-	CAMDRSGTDTQYF
TRBJ1-2	TRBV10-2	-	CASQQGEYGYTF
TRBJ2-3	TRBV2	-	CASSNLAVDTQYF
TRBJ1-5	TRBV19	-	CASSGARDQPQHF
TRBJ1-1	TRBV6-4	-	CASSTQEQDTEAFF
TRBJ2-1	TRBV6-4	-	CASSDTGSSYNEQFF
TRBJ2-3	TRBV2	-	CASGAARITDTQYF
TRBJ1-3	TRBV14	-	CASSHLQGAGNTIYF
TRBJ2-3	TRBV5-1	-	CASSLSGASTDTQYF
TRBJ1-4	TRBV3-1/TRBV3-2	-	CASSQARGQGGVEKLFF
TRBJ2-7	TRBV27	-	CASSRTTAYEQYF
TRBJ1-1	TRBV19	-	CASSPPDRAGAFF
TRBJ1-1	TRBV5-1	-	CASSLDGQGNTEAFF
TRBJ2-7	TRBV6-6	-	CASSYGGTDYEQYF
TRBJ1-1	TRBV21-1	-	CASSKEGRWCTEAFF
TRBJ1-1	TRBV5-1	-	CASSLPIPAFF
TRBJ1-5	TRBV19	few	CASSTYWDRVGNQPQHF
TRBJ1-2	TRBV5-1	-	CASSLSPRPQELYGYTF
TRBJ2-2	TRBV5-1	many	CASSLATSGAGELFF
TRBJ2-3	TRBV29-1	-	CSGGDRGPDTQYF
TRBJ2-7	TRBV5-5	-	CASSYSYEQYF
TRBJ1-1	TRBV6-5	-	CASSSLGTGNTEAFF
TRBJ2-7	TRBV28	few	CASSLLTGGAYEQYF
TRBJ2-5	TRBV28	-	CASRSDRRKETQYF
TRBJ1-1	TRBV18	-	CASSPQGYTEAFF
TRBJ2-7	TRBV19	-	CASSTGRRGRNEQYF
TRBJ1-6	TRBV6-4	-	CASRQSSYNSPLHF
TRBJ1-1	TRBV6-5	-	CASSYGRGTEAFF
TRBJ1-2	TRBV28	-	CASSFSVYGYTF
TRBJ2-1	TRBV5-1	-	CASSPTGTSGHEQFF
TRBJ1-6	TRBV6-5	few	CASSYQGQGNSPLHF
TRBJ2-7	TRBV28	-	CASGVSRGIVWQYF
TRBJ2-6	TRBV7-9	-	CASSQARGRANVLTF
TRBJ2-2	TRBV18	-	CASSQSGTGVTTGELFF
TRBJ1-5	TRBV23-1	-	CASSQSAGMGNQPQHF
TRBJ1-1	TRBV20-1	-	CSARPRGEAFF
TRBJ1-6	TRBV30	-	CAWSVGDNSPLHF
TRBJ2-2	TRBV11-2	-	CASSRQDGELFF
TRBJ2-3	TRBV6-5	-	CASTRLETDTQYF
TRBJ1-6	TRBV7-8	few	CASSSRDRSSPLHF
TRBJ2-1	TRBV4-1	-	CASSQDRLAVDEQFF
TRBJ1-2	TRBV27	-	CATKGGSYGYTF
TRBJ1-1	TRBV7-8	-	CASSDASGTNTEAFF
TRBJ1-4	TRBV6-5	-	CASSLDRGAGPEKLFF
TRBJ2-3	TRBV9	-	CASSTRQGLGTDTQYF